These 30 T cell receptor beta chains came from one sample sequenced in a study of regulatory T cells in long-lasting Graves disease. Indicated time point: newly diagnosed GD, antithyroid drugs for less than 3 months. PBMC RNA served as the TCR library source. Arm-PCR of CDR3 regions and iRepertoire HTBI primers were used to build TCR beta libraries. TCRdb re-called the multiplex PCR reads with MiXCR, one entry per CDR3 protein. The repertoire holds hundreds of thousands of distinct CDR3 sequences, with about 16% as singletons. These data were also filed under a second study, of T cells in Graves' hyperthyroidism and ophthalmopathy.

The sequencing used peripheral blood mononuclear cells (PBMCs), collected at new diagnosis, from a patient treated with antithyroid drugs. These TCRs come from a woman aged 30 to 39 with Graves disease.

The chain joins TRBV16 to TRBJ2-3; D is perhaps TRBD1 (5 bases). CDR1 and CDR2 (germline): KGHSY, FQNENV. This CDR3 has 13 residues. V was trimmed by 0 bases and J by 10 bases, leaving 11 bases between them. CDR3 residues: CASSQSTGIAQYF. CDR3 DNA sequence: TGTGCCAGCAGCCAATCTACAGGAATTGCGCAGTATTTT.

This clonotype was observed a few times. CDR3 sequence reads: CACIGPPYNQPQHF. DNA for the CDR3: TGTGCCTGTATTGGCCCCCCCTACAATCAGCCCCAGCATTTT. V and J are TRBV30 and TRBJ1-5, with D uncertain. The germline CDR1 and CDR2 sequences are GTSNPN and SVGIG (reference sequence). The CDR3 runs to 14 residues. Trimming stripped 6 bases from V and 3 bases from J, with 15 bases between.

This clonotype was recorded many times. The chain couples TRBV28 to TRBJ2-1; 9 nucleotides align to TRBD1. This CDR3 has 16 residues. Germline lookup yields CDR1 MDHEN and CDR2 SYDVKM. With 6 bases clipped from V and 3 bases from J, the junction kept 9 bases outside the gene matches. Here the CDR3 reads CASRAPTGQGYNEQFF. CDR3 in DNA: TGTGCCAGCAGGGCTCCTACGGGACAGGGCTACAATGAGCAGTTCTTC.

This clonotype was detected a few times. The J gene is TRBJ2-3, the V gene TRBV10-3, with D perhaps being TRBD1 or TRBD2 (6 bases each). Germline CDR1 and CDR2: ENHRY and SYGVKD. The CDR3 has 16 amino acids. The germline V and J ends were trimmed by 6 bases and 5 bases, with 21 bases remaining between them. The CDR3 DNA reads TGTGCCATCAGCTCCAACGTAGGGGGGCTGGGAGATACGCAGTATTTT. Its protein product is CAISSNVGGLGDTQYF.

This clonotype was recorded a few times. Its ends do not fully match the called genes, so a read error is possible. The chain combines TRBV7-7 with TRBJ2-3; D is undetermined. The length of the CDR3 is 13 residues. Germline CDR1 is SSHAT and CDR2 is FNYEAQ (reference sequence). In DNA form, the CDR3 reads TGTGCTAGCAGCTTAGTACTCACAGATACGCAGTATTTT. Translated: CASSLVLTDTQYF.

The rearrangement uses TRBV19 and TRBJ1-4; 9 positions agree with TRBD1. Germline assignment: CDR1 LNHDA and CDR2 SQIVND (reference sequence). V was clipped by 1 base and J by 8 bases; unmatched bases: 11. The CDR3 loop spans 17 amino acids. DNA of the CDR3: TGTGCCAGTAGTATAGCGTTCGCTGGACAGGGGAGAGAAAAACTGTTTTTT. It codes for CASSIAFAGQGREKLFF. Supplemented by reference TRBV19 and TRBJ1-4, the full variable domain reads DGGITQSPKYLFRKEGQNVTLSCEQNLNHDAMYWYRQDPGQGLRLIYYSQIVNDFQKGDIAEGYSVSREKKESFPLTVTSAQKNPTAFYLCASSIAFAGQGREKLFFGSGTQLSVL.

The chain carries TRBV6-9 and TRBJ2-1; a weak D match, TRBD2 (6 bases). Germline CDR1 reads MNHGY; CDR2 reads SVAAGI. V lost 3 bases and J lost 2, with 14 bases in between. The CDR3 loop spans 16 amino acids. CDR3 bases: TGTGCCAGCAGTTACTTTAGCGGAGACCCCTACAATGAGCAGTTCTTC. Translated: CASSYFSGDPYNEQFF.

At least ten counts were recorded for this clonotype. V and J are TRBV6-5 and TRBJ2-5; D tentatively fits TRBD1 or TRBD2 (5 bases each). The germline V gene encodes CDR1 MNHEY and CDR2 SVGAGI. This CDR3 is built from 15 residues. Trimming took off 2 bases at V and 1 base at J, with 11 bases between the two ends. The chain's CDR3 is CASSYVGAVQETQYF. The CDR3 DNA reads TGTGCCAGCAGTTACGTCGGGGCCGTCCAAGAGACCCAGTACTTC.

This clonotype was detected ten times or more. This rearrangement joins TRBV28 to TRBJ2-3; no definite D call. Between the trimmed V and J ends, which lost 4 bases and 9 bases, there was a span of 11 bases. Per germline, CDR1 MDHEN and CDR2 SYDVKM. The CDR3 is 12 amino acids. The CDR3, as DNA: TGTGCCAGCAGTTCCTCCCCCCCGACGCAGTATTTT. It translates to CASSSSPPTQYF.

CDR3 in amino acids: CSAKLAGGGNEQFF. Written as DNA, the CDR3 is TGCAGTGCTAAACTAGCGGGAGGCGGCAATGAGCAGTTCTTC. The V gene is TRBV20-1, the J gene TRBJ2-1, with TRBD2 matching 12 bases. This CDR3 contains 14 residues. CDR1 DFQATT and CDR2 SNEGSKA come from the germline V gene (reference sequence). Losses at the gene ends were 4 bases for V and 6 bases for J; bases not matched to a gene: 4.

This clonotype was recorded once. The chain carries TRBV5-1 and TRBJ2-1; 11 bases map to TRBD2. The junction had 7 bases not matched to a gene; V was cut back by 4 bases and J by 4 bases. Per the germline V gene, CDR1 is SGHRS and CDR2 is YFSETQ. The CDR3 sequence is 16 residues long. CDR3 protein: CASSQGTSGKYNEQFF. Here the CDR3 DNA reads TGCGCCAGCAGCCAGGGGACTAGCGGCAAGTACAATGAGCAGTTCTTC.

This clonotype appeared a few times. The rearrangement uses TRBV29-1 and TRBJ1-2; D uncertain. The germline V gene has CDR1 SQVTM and CDR2 ANQGSEA. The CDR3 runs to 14 residues. The V gene lost 6 bases and the J gene lost 8 bases, with 22 bases spanning the gap. The CDR3 here is CSVITARASNGYTF. In DNA, the CDR3 is TGCAGCGTAATAACAGCAAGGGCGTCGAACGGCTACACCTTC.

This chain uses TRBV19 with TRBJ1-5; maybe TRBD1 (6 bases). CDR1 LNHDA and CDR2 SQIVND come from the germline V gene (reference sequence). V was trimmed by 3 bases and J by 5 bases, leaving 11 bases between them. The CDR3 sequence is 14 residues long. CDR3 region: CASSMLGGDQPQHF. In DNA form, the CDR3 reads TGTGCCAGTAGTATGTTAGGGGGAGATCAGCCCCAGCATTTT.

This clonotype was seen more than once but under ten times. This rearrangement joins TRBV6-1 to TRBJ2-5; 9 bases agree with TRBD1. V was clipped by 5 bases and J by 1 base; unmatched bases: 5. CDR3 size: 15 residues. The germline CDR1 and CDR2 sequences are MNHNS and SASEGT. The CDR3 here is CASSRDRVTQETQYF. The CDR3, as DNA: TGTGCCAGCAGTCGGGACAGGGTCACCCAAGAGACCCAGTACTTC.

The chain uses TRBV5-1 and TRBJ1-2; D might be TRBD1 (5 bases). Germline lookup yields CDR1 SGHRS and CDR2 YFSETQ. This CDR3 comprises 13 residues. V was shortened by 5 bases and J by 8 bases, with 16 bases between the two germline ends. CDR3 loop: CASSQGLQGGYTF. CDR3 DNA sequence: TGCGCCAGCAGTCAAGGACTCCAGGGAGGCTACACCTTC.

This clonotype came up many times. The rearrangement links TRBV20-1 to TRBJ1-5; tentatively, D is TRBD1 (5 bases). The germline V and J ends were trimmed by 0 bases and 3 bases, with 18 bases remaining between them. Germline loops: CDR1 DFQATT, CDR2 SNEGSKA (reference sequence). The CDR3 consists of 17 residues. The CDR3 coding sequence is TGCAGTGCTAGAGACCCGCGGGGAGGGGCGGCCAATCAGCCCCAGCATTTT. It codes for CSARDPRGGAANQPQHF.

This clonotype was observed at least ten times. The chain links TRBV7-2 to TRBJ1-1, with D hard to call. The CDR3 contains 11 residues. Between the trimmed V and J ends, which lost 5 bases and 11 bases, there was a span of 12 bases. CDR1 is SGHTA, CDR2 FQGNSA, per germline. CDR3 coding DNA: TGTGCCAGCAGCCTGCATTTTATCGCTTTCTTT. It encodes CASSLHFIAFF.

This clonotype was seen a few times. A junction end diverges from the germline sequence, so it may reflect a read error. The rearrangement uses TRBV20-1 and TRBJ2-7, with D hard to call. From germline, CDR1 is DFQATT and CDR2 SNEGSKA (reference sequence). The CDR3 has 14 residues. DNA for the CDR3: TGCAGTGCCGGCGGTTGGGAACCGCCCTACGGGCAGTACTTC. This sequence encodes CSAGGWEPPYGQYF.

This clonotype was observed at least ten times. The germline gene is not matched at one end of the junction; a read error may be the cause. CDR3 in amino acids: CANSLALGAEQYF. The DNA of the CDR3 is TGTGCCAACAGCTTAGCGCTAGGGGCTGAGCAGTACTTC. V and J are TRBV7-8 and TRBJ2-7, with D perhaps assigned TRBD1 or TRBD2 (5 bases each). The CDR3 length is 13 residues. Germline V gene data show CDR1 as SGHVS and CDR2 as FQNEAQ.

Remarks on this clonotype: Germline and junction disagree at one end, which may indicate a read error. The chain combines TRBV29-1 with TRBJ2-3, with D perhaps given as TRBD1 or TRBD2 (5 bases each). CDR1 is SQVTM and CDR2 is ANQGSEA in the germline V gene. This CDR3 is built from 13 residues. The CDR3 protein is CSVNGDGRDTKYF. The CDR3 bases are TGCAGCGTTAACGGGGACGGTCGTGATACGAAGTATTTT.

The table lists this clonotype with many counts. The chain uses TRBV10-3 and TRBJ2-7; 7 bases agree with TRBD2. The trim removed 9 bases at V and 0 bases at J, leaving 14 bases unmatched. CDR1 and CDR2 from the germline V gene are ENHRY and SYGVKD. This CDR3 comprises 16 residues. Here the CDR3 DNA reads TGTGCCATGGGAGGGGTGCGGCAGGCCAGCTCCTACGAGCAGTACTTC. Protein: CAMGGVRQASSYEQYF.

CDR3 sequence (DNA): TGTGCCAGCAGGTACGGGGATGAGCAGTTCTTC. Its protein product is CASRYGDEQFF. The V call is TRBV28, the J call TRBJ2-1, with TRBD2 as a possible D gene (5 bases). Between the trimmed V and J ends, which lost 6 bases and 8 bases, there was a span of 8 bases. Looked up from germline, CDR1 is MDHEN and CDR2 is SYDVKM. This CDR3 has 11 residues.

As for this clonotype: The germline gene is not matched at one end of the junction; a read error may be the cause. The chain recombines TRBV15 with TRBJ1-4; 9 positions agree with TRBD1. Germline CDR1 LNHNV, CDR2 YYDKDF (reference sequence). The CDR3 has 14 residues. The CDR3 coding sequence is TGTGCCACCAGCAGGGGACAGGGCGGTGAAGAACTGTTCTTT. Translated, it gives CATSRGQGGEELFF.

With regard to this clonotype: A read error may explain this, as a much larger clone is one base away. The rearrangement links TRBV28 to TRBJ1-1; D is uncertain. Germline V gene data show CDR1 as MDHEN and CDR2 as SYDVKM. This CDR3 contains 14 residues. The CDR3: CASSLPAQNTEASF. The CDR3 region has the DNA TGTGCCAGCAGTTTGCCGGCGCAAAACACTGAAGCTTCCTTT.

This clonotype was detected only a few times. The rearrangement links TRBV9 to TRBJ2-3; D unresolved. The CDR3 has 15 residues. Deletions cut 4 bases from V and 0 bases from J, with 12 bases between. Germline-derived CDR1 and CDR2 are SGDLS and YYNGEE. The CDR3 DNA reads TGTGCCAGCAGCCCCCAGCGATCTAGCACAGATACGCAGTATTTT. It translates to CASSPQRSSTDTQYF.

This clonotype was recorded at least ten times. The CDR3 reads CASSEEAGHSPLHF. CDR3 nucleotide sequence: TGTGCCAGCAGTGAAGAGGCAGGGCATTCACCCCTCCACTTT. The V and J genes are TRBV2 and TRBJ1-6, with D possibly being TRBD1 (5 bases). With 1 base removed from V and 8 bases from J, the gap between germline ends came to 9 bases. This CDR3 spans 14 amino acids. The germline gives CDR1 SNHLY, CDR2 FYNNEI.

This clonotype has just a few counts. V gene TRBV19 combines with J gene TRBJ1-4, with a weak D call TRBD1 (5 bases). Trimming removed 4 bases from V and 3 bases from J, with 24 bases in between. Germline V gene sequence: CDR1 LNHDA, CDR2 SQIVND (reference sequence). CDR3 length: 19 residues. The CDR3 protein is CASSNLGRAMDWANEKLFF. In DNA, the CDR3 is TGTGCCAGTAGTAATCTTGGCAGGGCTATGGATTGGGCTAATGAAAAACTGTTTTTT.

This clonotype was counted ten times or more. The CDR3 sequence: CASNPGLAGMYEQYF. The CDR3 DNA sequence: TGTGCCAGCAACCCCGGACTAGCGGGAATGTACGAGCAGTACTTC. This chain links TRBV28 with TRBJ2-7; 12 positions agree with TRBD2. V was pared by 7 bases and J by 4 bases, with 8 bases of the junction left unmatched. The CDR3 runs to 15 residues. Germline V gives CDR1 MDHEN, CDR2 SYDVKM. Together with reference TRBV28 and TRBJ2-7, the CDR3 gives the full variable domain: DVKVTQSSRYLVKRTGEKVFLECVQDMDHENMFWYRQDPGLGLRLIYFSYDVKMKEKGDIPEGYSVSREKKERFSLILESASTNQTSMYLCASNPGLAGMYEQYFGPGTRLTVT.

This clonotype was found a few times. Because the CDR3's place on the DNA is in doubt, the DNA is left out and the CDR3 is given as listed by TCRdb. The chain uses TRBV28 and TRBJ2-7; TRBD1 reflects the table's D call only, with no check against the DNA. From germline, CDR1 is MDHEN and CDR2 SYDVKM. The CDR3 is 15 amino acids in total, end residues counted. The CDR3 here is CASKFGPGAGWSPYF.

Ten or more counts support this clonotype. This chain connects TRBV18 to TRBJ1-2; 7 positions agree with TRBD1. The V gene's germline CDR1 is KGHSH and CDR2 LQKENI. The CDR3 runs to 14 residues. V lost 2 bases, J lost 6 bases, and 6 bases stayed unmatched. CDR3 residues: CASSPFDRVNGYTF. CDR3 DNA: TGTGCCAGCTCACCATTCGACAGGGTTAATGGCTACACCTTC. Filled out from reference TRBV18 and TRBJ1-2, the complete variable domain reads NAGVMQNPRHLVRRRGQEARLRCSPMKGHSHVYWYRQLPEEGLKFMVYLQKENIIDESGMPKERFSAEFPKEGPSILRIQQVVRGDSAAYFCASSPFDRVNGYTFGSGTRLTVV.